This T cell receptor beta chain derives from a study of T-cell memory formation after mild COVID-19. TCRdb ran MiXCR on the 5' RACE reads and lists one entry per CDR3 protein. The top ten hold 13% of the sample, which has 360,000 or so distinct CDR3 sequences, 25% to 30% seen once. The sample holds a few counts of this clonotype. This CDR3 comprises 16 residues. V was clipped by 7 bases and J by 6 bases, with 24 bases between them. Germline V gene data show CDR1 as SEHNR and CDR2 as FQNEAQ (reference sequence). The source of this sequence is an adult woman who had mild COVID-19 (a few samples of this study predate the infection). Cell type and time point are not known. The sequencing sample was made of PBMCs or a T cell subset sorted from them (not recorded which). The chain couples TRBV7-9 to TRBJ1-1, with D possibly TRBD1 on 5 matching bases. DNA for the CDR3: TGTGCCAGCATGGAGAGACCGGGGCCAAAGGGACCTGAAGCTTTCTTT. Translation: CASMERPGPKGPEAFF.